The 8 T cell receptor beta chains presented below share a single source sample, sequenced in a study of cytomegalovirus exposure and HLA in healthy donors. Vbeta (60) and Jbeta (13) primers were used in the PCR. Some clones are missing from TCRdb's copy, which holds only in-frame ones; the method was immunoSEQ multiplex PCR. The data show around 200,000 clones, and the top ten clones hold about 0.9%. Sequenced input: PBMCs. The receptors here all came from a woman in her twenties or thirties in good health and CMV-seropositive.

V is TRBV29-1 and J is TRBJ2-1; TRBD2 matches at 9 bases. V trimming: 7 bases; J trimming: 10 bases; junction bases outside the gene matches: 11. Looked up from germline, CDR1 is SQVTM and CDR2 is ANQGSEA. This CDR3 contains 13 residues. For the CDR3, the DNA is TGCAGCGCTCCCCTCATAGCGGGAGAAGAGCAGTTCTTC. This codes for CSAPLIAGEEQFF.

This CDR3 is CASSPGTSGRNPFF. CDR3 sequence (DNA): TGCGCCAGCAGCCCCGGGACTAGCGGGAGAAATCCGTTCTTC. The chain links TRBV5-1 to TRBJ2-1, with 14 nucleotides matching TRBD2. The V and J ends lost 4 bases and 15 bases, in that order; junction bases with no gene match: 9. This CDR3 is built from 14 residues. Germline assignment: CDR1 SGHRS and CDR2 YFSETQ. Combining the CDR3 with reference TRBV5-1 and TRBJ2-1 gives the whole variable domain KAGVTQTPRYLIKTRGQQVTLSCSPISGHRSVSWYQQTPGQGLQFLFEYFSETQRNKGNFPGRFSGRQFSNSRSEMNVSTLELGDSALYLCASSPGTSGRNPFFGPGTRLTVL.

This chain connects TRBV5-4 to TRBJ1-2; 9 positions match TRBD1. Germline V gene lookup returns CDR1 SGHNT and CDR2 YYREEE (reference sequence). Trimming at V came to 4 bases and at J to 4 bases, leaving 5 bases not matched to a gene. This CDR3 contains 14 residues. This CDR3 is CASSKDRGGYGYTF. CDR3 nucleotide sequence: TGTGCCAGCAGCAAGGACAGGGGAGGCTATGGCTACACCTTC.

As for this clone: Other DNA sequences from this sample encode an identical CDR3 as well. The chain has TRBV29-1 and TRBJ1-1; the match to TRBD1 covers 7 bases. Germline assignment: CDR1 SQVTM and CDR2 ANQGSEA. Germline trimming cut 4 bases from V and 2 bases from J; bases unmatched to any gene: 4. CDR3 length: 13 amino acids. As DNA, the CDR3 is TGCAGCGTTGGGGACAGAAGTAACACTGAAGCTTTCTTT. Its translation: CSVGDRSNTEAFF.

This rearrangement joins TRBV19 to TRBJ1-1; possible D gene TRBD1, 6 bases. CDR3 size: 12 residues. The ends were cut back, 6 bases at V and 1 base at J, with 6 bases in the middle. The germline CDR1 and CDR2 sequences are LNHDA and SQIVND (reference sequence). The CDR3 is CASRTGNTEAFF. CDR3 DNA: TGTGCCAGTAGGACAGGGAACACTGAAGCTTTCTTT.

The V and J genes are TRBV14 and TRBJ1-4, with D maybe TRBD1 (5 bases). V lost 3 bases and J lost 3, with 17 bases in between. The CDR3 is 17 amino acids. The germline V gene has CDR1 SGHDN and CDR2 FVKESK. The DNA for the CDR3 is TGTGCCAGCAGCCAGGCGAGCAGGGAACCGGCTAATGAAAAACTGTTTTTT. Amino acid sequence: CASSQASREPANEKLFF.

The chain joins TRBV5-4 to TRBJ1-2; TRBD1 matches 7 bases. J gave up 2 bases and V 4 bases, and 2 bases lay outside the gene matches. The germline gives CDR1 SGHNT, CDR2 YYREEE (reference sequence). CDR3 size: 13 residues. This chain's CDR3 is CASSPDRNYGYTF. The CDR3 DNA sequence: TGTGCCAGCAGCCCGGACAGGAACTATGGCTACACCTTC. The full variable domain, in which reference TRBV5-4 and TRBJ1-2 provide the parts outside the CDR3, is ETGVTQSPTHLIKTRGQQVTLRCSSQSGHNTVSWYQQALGQGPQFIFQYYREEENGRGNFPPRFSGLQFPNYSSELNVNALELDDSALYLCASSPDRNYGYTFGSGTRLTVV.

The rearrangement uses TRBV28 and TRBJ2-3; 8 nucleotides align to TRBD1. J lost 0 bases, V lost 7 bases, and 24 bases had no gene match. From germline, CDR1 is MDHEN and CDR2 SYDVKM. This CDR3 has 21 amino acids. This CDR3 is CASTKRPGQQGVDSSTDTQYF. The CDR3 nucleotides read TGTGCCAGCACCAAACGACCGGGCCAACAGGGGGTAGACTCTAGCACAGATACGCAGTATTTT.